Below, 32 T cell receptor beta chains from the same sample are listed, as sequenced in a study of cytomegalovirus exposure and HLA in healthy donors. A multiplex PCR was run with 60 Vbeta primers and 13 Jbeta primers. Here immunoSEQ multiplex PCR was the method, and the copy in TCRdb shows in-frame clones only, minus some. The sample carries about 170,000 clones, under 85% recorded once. Sequencing used PBMCs. Receptors were obtained from a young woman in good health and CMV-seropositive.

To note about this clone: The sample holds other DNA sequences that translate to the same CDR3. J is TRBJ2-6 and V is TRBV9, with 9 nucleotides matching TRBD1. Germline loops: CDR1 SGDLS, CDR2 YYNGEE. The CDR3 covers 22 residues. Trimming at V came to 0 bases and at J to 0 bases, leaving 16 bases not matched to a gene. The CDR3 sequence is CASSVAKGEGQGTYSGANVLTF. In DNA form, the CDR3 reads TGTGCCAGCAGCGTAGCCAAAGGAGAGGGACAGGGTACCTACTCTGGGGCCAACGTCCTGACTTTC.

This clone was observed once. The chain links TRBV28 to TRBJ2-7; D is undetermined. Germline CDR1 and CDR2: MDHEN and SYDVKM. V was clipped by 1 base and J by 0 bases, with 19 bases between them. CDR3 length equals 18 residues. CDR3 nucleotide sequence: TGTGCCAGCAGTTTATTAATCACCGAATTACCGAGCTCCTACGAGCAGTACTTC. As protein: CASSLLITELPSSYEQYF.

V is TRBV4-2 and J is TRBJ2-7, with a possible D match to TRBD2 (6 bases). The CDR3 runs 16 residues. Germline CDR1 is LGHNA and CDR2 is YNFKEQ. The V end was cut by 1 base, the J end by 0 bases, with 13 bases between. CDR3 nucleotides: TGTGCCAGCAGCCAAGCCGCGGGGCAGAGCTCCTACGAGCAGTACTTC. Its translation: CASSQAAGQSSYEQYF.

This clone has just a few counts. The J gene is TRBJ1-5, the V gene TRBV27, with TRBD1 identical over 12 bases. The V and J ends lost 5 bases and 4 bases, in that order; junction bases with no gene match: 6. Germline V gene lookup returns CDR1 MNHEY and CDR2 SMNVEV (reference sequence). The CDR3 is 16 amino acids. The DNA of the CDR3 is TGTGCCAGCAGTCGAGCGGGACAGGGGGCTAATCAGCCCCAGCATTTT. This sequence encodes CASSRAGQGANQPQHF.

This clone was seen only once. The gene calls are TRBV5-1 and TRBJ2-7; D gene uncertain. Trimming removed 4 bases at V and 0 bases at J, with 17 bases between. The germline V gene encodes CDR1 SGHRS and CDR2 YFSETQ. The CDR3 sequence is 16 residues long. DNA of the CDR3: TGCGCCAGCAGCCCCCCCGCCGGGTCGCCCTCCTACGAGCAGTACTTC. Protein product: CASSPPAGSPSYEQYF. The variable domain in full, completed from reference TRBV5-1 and TRBJ2-7, reads KAGVTQTPRYLIKTRGQQVTLSCSPISGHRSVSWYQQTPGQGLQFLFEYFSETQRNKGNFPGRFSGRQFSNSRSEMNVSTLELGDSALYLCASSPPAGSPSYEQYFGPGTRLTVT.

The chain carries TRBV21-1 and TRBJ2-7; the table gives TRBD2 as D, unverified against the DNA. TRBV21-1 is an annotated pseudogene. The CDR3 length is 16 residues. The DNA for the CDR3 is TGTGCCAGCAGCAAAGGCCGGCGGGGGCTCTCCTACGAGCAGTACTTC. It encodes CASSKGRRGLSYEQYF.

The chain combines TRBV6-1 with TRBJ2-6; D uncertain. V was trimmed by 1 base and J by 10 bases, leaving 8 bases between them. Looked up from germline, CDR1 is MNHNS and CDR2 is SASEGT. This CDR3 has 13 amino acids. CDR3 DNA sequence: TGTGCCAGCAGTGAAGTACAGAGAAACGTCCTGACTTTC. It translates to CASSEVQRNVLTF.

As to this clone: This specimen includes other DNA sequences encoding the same CDR3. This chain joins TRBV7-2 and TRBJ1-6, with D perhaps matching TRBD1 (5 bases). This CDR3 comprises 14 residues. Trimming stripped 5 bases from V and 13 bases from J, with 18 bases between. Looked up from germline, CDR1 is SGHTA and CDR2 is FQGNSA. CDR3 loop: CASSLSTGPLPLHF. CDR3 nucleotides: TGTGCCAGCAGCCTGAGTACAGGCCCCCTTCCCCTCCACTTT.

This clone was seen only a few times. The CDR3 loop is CATSGRGTQHIQYF. CDR3 DNA: TGTGCCACCTCAGGCAGGGGGACCCAACACATTCAGTACTTC. This rearrangement joins TRBV6-5 to TRBJ2-4, with 7 bases matching TRBD1. This CDR3 spans 14 amino acids. V gave up 10 bases and J gave up 8 bases; unmatched junction bases: 14. CDR1 and CDR2 (germline): MNHEY, SVGAGI.

This clone has more than one count but fewer than ten. The genes are TRBV29-1 and TRBJ1-1, with TRBD1 as a possible D gene (5 bases). The V end was cut by 1 base, the J end by 8 bases, with 8 bases between. The CDR3 totals 11 residues. Germline assignment: CDR1 SQVTM and CDR2 ANQGSEA. The CDR3 bases are TGCAGCGTTGAAGGGGACTCCGAAGCTTTCTTT. As protein: CSVEGDSEAFF.

The V call is TRBV5-4, the J call TRBJ2-3; perhaps TRBD2 as D (5 bases). Germline CDR1 SGHNT, CDR2 YYREEE (reference sequence). The ends were cut back, 4 bases at V and 0 bases at J, with 9 bases in the middle. This CDR3 contains 14 residues. CDR3: CASSREQSTDTQYF. CDR3 coding DNA: TGTGCCAGCAGCCGGGAACAAAGCACAGATACGCAGTATTTT. Looking up the rest from reference TRBV5-4 and TRBJ2-3 gives the full variable domain: ETGVTQSPTHLIKTRGQQVTLRCSSQSGHNTVSWYQQALGQGPQFIFQYYREEENGRGNFPPRFSGLQFPNYSSELNVNALELDDSALYLCASSREQSTDTQYFGPGTRLTVL.

There are a few counts of this clone. The J gene is TRBJ2-5, the V gene TRBV15; TRBD1 matches at 7 bases. V was pared by 2 bases and J by 5 bases, with 5 bases of the junction left unmatched. CDR1 and CDR2 (germline): LNHNV, YYDKDF (reference sequence). This CDR3 is built from 14 residues. As DNA, the CDR3 is TGTGCCACCAGCAGATACAGGGGATTTGAGACCCAGTACTTC. Translation: CATSRYRGFETQYF.

This rearrangement joins TRBV7-9 to TRBJ2-7, with TRBD1 as a possible D gene (6 bases). From germline, CDR1 is SEHNR and CDR2 FQNEAQ (reference sequence). V dropped 5 bases and J dropped 6 bases, with 17 bases sitting between them. The CDR3 length is 14 residues. The DNA of the CDR3 is TGTGCCAGCAGCCCCCCCCAGGGGCGGGCCGAGCAGTACTTC. It translates to CASSPPQGRAEQYF.

V usage is TRBV10-3 and J usage is TRBJ1-2, with D maybe TRBD1 (6 bases). Trimming removed 3 bases at V and 8 bases at J, with 13 bases between. Per the germline V gene, CDR1 is ENHRY and CDR2 is SYGVKD. CDR3 size: 13 residues. The CDR3 bases are TGTGCCATCAGTGAAAAACAGGGAGGGGGCTACACCTTC. Protein product: CAISEKQGGGYTF.

The V and J genes are TRBV9 and TRBJ1-2; TRBD1 aligns across 9 bases. The germline V gene encodes CDR1 SGDLS and CDR2 YYNGEE. The ends lost 3 bases at V and 6 bases at J; junction bases unmatched: 12. The CDR3 length is 16 residues. The CDR3 DNA sequence: TGTGCCAGCAGCGCCCGAGGGGGACAGGGTAGTGATGGCTACACCTTC. The encoded protein is CASSARGGQGSDGYTF.

The gene calls are TRBV28 and TRBJ1-1, with D perhaps matching TRBD1 (6 bases). The CDR3 covers 14 residues. Germline V lookup: CDR1 MDHEN, CDR2 SYDVKM. Deletions cut 6 bases from V and 7 bases from J, with 18 bases between. CDR3 in DNA: TGTGCCAGCAGCTCAGGGCAGGGGATAGGTGAAGCTTTCTTT. Protein product: CASSSGQGIGEAFF.

This sequence joins TRBV2 and TRBJ2-7; 8 positions match TRBD1. This CDR3 is 17 amino acids long. Germline V lookup: CDR1 SNHLY, CDR2 FYNNEI. V trimming: 2 bases; J trimming: 1 base; junction bases outside the gene matches: 10. CDR3 region: CASSEWPRQGKSYEQYF. The CDR3 coding sequence is TGTGCCAGCAGTGAATGGCCCCGACAGGGGAAGTCCTACGAGCAGTACTTC.

The chain couples TRBV2 to TRBJ2-7, with D perhaps TRBD1 (6 bases). Germline CDR1 SNHLY, CDR2 FYNNEI. V was pared by 8 bases and J by 2 bases, with 22 bases between. The CDR3 spans 16 residues. Here the CDR3 DNA reads TGTGCCAGCGCACGAGAACAGGGTTTGGTACCCTACGAGCAGTACTTC. It is translated as CASAREQGLVPYEQYF. Based on the CDR3 plus reference TRBV2 and TRBJ2-7, the full variable domain is EPEVTQTPSHQVTQMGQEVILRCVPISNHLYFYWYRQILGQKVEFLVSFYNNEISEKSEIFDDQFSVERPDGSNFTLKIRSTKLEDSAMYFCASAREQGLVPYEQYFGPGTRLTVT.

The rearrangement links TRBV5-6 to TRBJ1-1, with D possibly matching TRBD1 (6 bases). CDR1 and CDR2 (germline): SGHDT, YYEEEE. CDR3 length: 15 amino acids. Trimming removed 0 bases from V and 0 bases from J, with 9 bases in between. The CDR3 DNA follows: TGTGCCAGCAGCTTGGGGACAGTCCTGAACACTGAAGCTTTCTTT. Translated: CASSLGTVLNTEAFF.

This chain connects TRBV7-8 to TRBJ1-1, with D perhaps TRBD1 (5 bases). Trimming removed 5 bases at V and 5 bases at J, with 18 bases between. The CDR3 length is 15 residues. Germline V gene sequence: CDR1 SGHVS, CDR2 FQNEAQ. This CDR3 is CASSPSPGRRTEAFF. CDR3 nucleotide sequence: TGTGCCAGCAGCCCATCACCAGGGAGGCGGACTGAAGCTTTCTTT.

This rearrangement joins TRBV2 to TRBJ2-1; D not resolved. V shed 6 bases and J shed 2 bases, with 5 bases lying between them. From germline, CDR1 is SNHLY and CDR2 FYNNEI. The CDR3 covers 12 residues. For the CDR3, the DNA is TGTGCCAGCAGCGGTCCCTACAATGAGCAGTTCTTC. Its protein product is CASSGPYNEQFF. The full variable domain, rest sourced from reference TRBV2 and TRBJ2-1, is EPEVTQTPSHQVTQMGQEVILRCVPISNHLYFYWYRQILGQKVEFLVSFYNNEISEKSEIFDDQFSVERPDGSNFTLKIRSTKLEDSAMYFCASSGPYNEQFFGPGTRLTVL.

The chain uses TRBV30 and TRBJ1-2; D remains unclear. Trimming stripped 3 bases from V and 4 bases from J, with 15 bases between. The CDR3 consists of 14 residues. In germline, CDR1 is GTSNPN, CDR2 SVGIG (reference sequence). CDR3 in DNA: TGTGCCTGGAGGATCGCGGGTTCGGGCTATGGCTACACCTTC. This codes for CAWRIAGSGYGYTF. Full variable domain (outside the CDR3, taken from reference TRBV30 and TRBJ1-2): SQTIHQWPATLVQPVGSPLSLECTVEGTSNPNLYWYRQAAGRGLQLLFYSVGIGQISSEVPQNLSASRPQDRQFILSSKKLLLSDSGFYLCAWRIAGSGYGYTFGSGTRLTVV.

The chain couples TRBV28 to TRBJ2-7; D remains ambiguous. V lost 2 bases and J lost 2, with 4 bases in between. Germline V gives CDR1 MDHEN, CDR2 SYDVKM. The CDR3 has 12 residues. The CDR3 nucleotides read TGTGCCAGCAGTTTACTAGCCTACGAGCAGTACTTC. Translated, it gives CASSLLAYEQYF.

The chain has TRBV9 and TRBJ1-1; D unclear. Germline V gives CDR1 SGDLS, CDR2 YYNGEE. Trimming took off 0 bases at V and 10 bases at J, with 19 bases between the two ends. CDR3 length: 15 residues. CDR3 amino acids: CASSVAAGPHLGAFF. The CDR3, as DNA: TGTGCCAGCAGCGTAGCTGCAGGCCCCCACTTGGGAGCTTTCTTT.

The chain employs TRBV4-3 and TRBJ1-1; D unclear. The V end was cut by 0 bases, the J end by 3 bases, with 8 bases between. The CDR3 is made up of 14 amino acids. Germline V lookup: CDR1 LGHNA, CDR2 YSLEER. Here the CDR3 reads CASSQDPADTEAFF. The DNA of the CDR3 is TGCGCCAGCAGCCAAGATCCGGCGGACACTGAAGCTTTCTTT.

This rearrangement joins TRBV11-2 to TRBJ2-3; tentative D call: TRBD2 (6 bases). Between the trimmed V and J ends, which lost 8 bases and 4 bases, there was a span of 22 bases. Germline V gene sequence: CDR1 SGHAT, CDR2 FQNNGV. This CDR3 is built from 16 residues. The CDR3 region is CASSEGRSTFADTQYF. The CDR3 DNA reads TGTGCCAGCTCGGAGGGACGGTCAACTTTTGCAGATACGCAGTATTTT. Full variable domain (rest looked up from reference TRBV11-2 and TRBJ2-3): EAGVAQSPRYKIIEKRQSVAFWCNPISGHATLYWYQQILGQGPKLLIQFQNNGVVDDSQLPKDRFSAERLKGVDSTLKIQPAKLEDSAVYLCASSEGRSTFADTQYFGPGTRLTVL.

The chain uses TRBV6-4 and TRBJ1-6; 8 nucleotides agree with TRBD1. CDR1 is MRHNA and CDR2 is SNTAGT in the germline V gene. Unmatched junction bases numbered 4, after V lost 10 bases and J lost 5 bases. The CDR3 is made up of 13 amino acids. Here the CDR3 DNA reads TGTGCCACCCAGGACAGGGATAATTCACCCCTCCACTTT. Its translation: CATQDRDNSPLHF.

This chain connects TRBV11-1 to TRBJ2-5; 9 nucleotides agree with TRBD2. Per germline, CDR1 SGHAT and CDR2 FQDESV (reference sequence). The ends lost 3 bases at V and 2 bases at J; junction bases unmatched: 4. The CDR3 totals 15 residues. CDR3 nucleotide sequence: TGTGCCAGCAGCTTTGGGCGGGGGGGACAAGAGACCCAGTACTTC. Its protein product is CASSFGRGGQETQYF.

This clone has a handful of counts. J is TRBJ1-2 and V is TRBV9; D perhaps matches TRBD1 (6 bases). The germline V and J ends were trimmed by 3 bases and 5 bases, with 11 bases remaining between them. Germline V gene lookup returns CDR1 SGDLS and CDR2 YYNGEE. The length of the CDR3 is 13 residues. The CDR3 DNA is TGTGCCAGCAGCGCATCAGGGGTTTATGGCTACACCTTC. Amino acids: CASSASGVYGYTF.

This rearrangement joins TRBV5-6 to TRBJ1-5; D is undetermined. The germline V gene has CDR1 SGHDT and CDR2 YYEEEE. Trimming took 4 bases from V and 3 from J, leaving 17 bases between them. The CDR3 runs 16 residues. CDR3 DNA: TGTGCCAGCAGCCGGAGGCGGGGAAGTTTCAATCAGCCCCAGCATTTT. Protein sequence: CASSRRRGSFNQPQHF.

The chain joins TRBV2 to TRBJ2-2; D is perhaps TRBD1 (5 bases). Germline V gene sequence: CDR1 SNHLY, CDR2 FYNNEI. V shed 2 bases and J shed 6 bases, with 16 bases lying between them. CDR3 length: 16 residues. CDR3 bases: TGTGCCAGCAGTGAAAGGGGCCCGCAAGTCCCCGGGGAGCTGTTTTTT. Amino acid sequence: CASSERGPQVPGELFF.

This clone was counted between two and nine times. The chain is built from TRBV30 and TRBJ2-7, with unresolved D. Germline assignment: CDR1 GTSNPN and CDR2 SVGIG (reference sequence). Trimming took off 1 base at V and 3 bases at J, with 4 bases between the two ends. This CDR3 has 11 amino acids. This chain's CDR3 is CAWSGGYEQYF. DNA of the CDR3: TGTGCCTGGAGTGGAGGCTACGAGCAGTACTTC.